The 17 T cell receptor beta chains reported below all come from one sample, sequenced in a study of OX40 agonist ivuxolimab in advanced cancers. This table comes from immunoSEQ multiplex PCR, and its TCRdb copy is limited to in-frame clones, with some not included. The sample has 96,000 or so clones, under 85% seen once; the top ten hold roughly 5.8%. Material: CD4+ or CD8+ T cells sorted from blood, obtained in a trial of the OX40 agonist ivuxolimab. The receptor source for this set is an adult with an advanced solid tumor such as melanoma, head and neck, liver or kidney cancer.

The chain links TRBV2 to TRBJ1-4; 7 bases map to TRBD1. Germline CDR1 SNHLY, CDR2 FYNNEI. Trimming cost V 3 bases and J 5 bases; bases outside gene matches: 6. This CDR3 region has 15 residues. The DNA of the CDR3 is TGTGCCAGCAGTGACGGGACAGAGTTAAATGAAAAACTGTTTTTT. Translation: CASSDGTELNEKLFF.

The chain combines TRBV7-8 with TRBJ2-3, with 8 bases identical to TRBD2. The length of the CDR3 is 16 residues. V lost 5 bases to trimming and J lost 4 bases; unmatched junction nucleotides: 11. CDR1 SGHVS and CDR2 FQNEAQ come from the germline V gene. As DNA, the CDR3 is TGTGCCAGCAGCCCCCGGGGAGCGGGAGAACCAGATACGCAGTATTTT. As protein: CASSPRGAGEPDTQYF.

This clone was recorded a few times. CDR3 region: CASSEGGGVLGYEQYF. The CDR3 coding sequence is TGTGCCAGCAGTGAAGGCGGGGGCGTACTAGGGTACGAGCAGTACTTC. The chain uses TRBV2 and TRBJ2-7; D is possibly TRBD2 (7 bases). The germline V gene has CDR1 SNHLY and CDR2 FYNNEI. With 1 base removed from V and 4 bases from J, the gap between germline ends came to 17 bases. The CDR3 consists of 16 residues.

This chain connects TRBV29-1 to TRBJ2-7, with D unresolved. V lost 3 bases, J lost 2 bases, and 11 bases lay in between. There are 13 residues in the CDR3. The germline V gene has CDR1 SQVTM and CDR2 ANQGSEA. The CDR3 reads CSVDNLVAYEQYF. Written as DNA, the CDR3 is TGCAGCGTTGACAACCTCGTCGCCTACGAGCAGTACTTC.

The V and J genes are TRBV5-1 and TRBJ1-2; possible D gene TRBD1, 5 bases. Trimming took off 0 bases at V and 2 bases at J, with 5 bases between the two ends. The CDR3 has 13 residues. Germline V gives CDR1 SGHRS, CDR2 YFSETQ. CDR3 amino acids: CASSLGQNYGYTF. Here the CDR3 DNA reads TGCGCCAGCAGCTTGGGACAGAACTATGGCTACACCTTC.

The chain is built from TRBV5-1 and TRBJ2-2, with unresolved D. CDR3 length: 12 amino acids. Germline CDR1 reads SGHRS; CDR2 reads YFSETQ. The ends were cut back, 7 bases at V and 3 bases at J, with 7 bases in the middle. CDR3: CASGVHTGELFF. CDR3 nucleotides: TGCGCCAGCGGCGTACACACCGGGGAGCTGTTTTTT.

V and J are TRBV5-1 and TRBJ1-4, with 8 bases fitting TRBD1. This CDR3 is 15 amino acids long. The V and J ends lost 4 bases and 8 bases, in that order; junction bases with no gene match: 10. Germline CDR1 and CDR2: SGHRS and YFSETQ. The CDR3 spells CASSPTGVGGEKLFF. In DNA form, the CDR3 reads TGCGCCAGCAGCCCGACAGGGGTTGGAGGGGAAAAACTGTTTTTT.

The V and J genes are TRBV7-9 and TRBJ2-3; D is ambiguous. Trimming removed 3 bases from V and 2 bases from J, with 9 bases in between. The germline CDR1 and CDR2 sequences are SEHNR and FQNEAQ (reference sequence). The CDR3 runs 14 residues. CDR3 sequence (DNA): TGTGCCAGCAGCTTTCCACGGACCACAGATACGCAGTATTTT. Translation gives CASSFPRTTDTQYF.

The gene calls are TRBV4-1 and TRBJ1-2, with a possible D match to TRBD1 (6 bases). Germline V gene sequence: CDR1 MGHRA, CDR2 YSYEKL. V lost 4 bases, J lost 4 bases, and 19 bases lay in between. This CDR3 region has 16 residues. This CDR3 reads CASSREGGSLGYGYTF. The DNA of the CDR3 is TGCGCCAGCAGCCGCGAGGGGGGGTCTCTCGGCTATGGCTACACCTTC.

CDR3 residues: CASSQIEIQGAHTEAFF. As DNA, the CDR3 is TGCGCCAGCAGCCAGATCGAGATACAGGGGGCGCACACTGAAGCTTTCTTT. The V gene is TRBV4-3, the J gene TRBJ1-1; 9 nucleotides agree with TRBD1. From germline, CDR1 is LGHNA and CDR2 YSLEER. J lost 3 bases, V lost 3 bases, and 11 bases had no gene match. The CDR3 runs 17 residues.

This sequence joins TRBV19 and TRBJ2-5; tentative D call: TRBD1 (5 bases). CDR1 and CDR2 (germline): LNHDA, SQIVND (reference sequence). V lost 4 bases to trimming and J lost 2 bases, with 8 bases between them. The CDR3 loop spans 13 amino acids. The CDR3 DNA follows: TGTGCCAGTAGTAGACAGAATCAAGAGACCCAGTACTTC. This translates into CASSRQNQETQYF. Full variable domain (missing parts from reference TRBV19 and TRBJ2-5): DGGITQSPKYLFRKEGQNVTLSCEQNLNHDAMYWYRQDPGQGLRLIYYSQIVNDFQKGDIAEGYSVSREKKESFPLTVTSAQKNPTAFYLCASSRQNQETQYFGPGTRLLVL.

This clone showed up just a few times. This chain links TRBV30 with TRBJ1-6; 10 bases agree with TRBD1. V gave up 1 base and J gave up 8 bases; unmatched junction bases: 11. Germline lookup yields CDR1 GTSNPN and CDR2 SVGIG (reference sequence). The CDR3 has 17 amino acids. The DNA for the CDR3 is TGTGCCTGGAGTGGGGGCTTTGGCGGGACAGGGGATTCACCCCTCCACTTT. Protein: CAWSGGFGGTGDSPLHF.

V gene TRBV11-1 combines with J gene TRBJ1-1; D ambiguous. From germline, CDR1 is SGHAT and CDR2 FQDESV (reference sequence). The CDR3 spans 12 residues. With 5 bases removed from V and 3 bases from J, the gap between germline ends came to 7 bases. For the CDR3, the DNA is TGTGCCAGCAGCCTCCTTGACACTGAAGCTTTCTTT. Protein sequence: CASSLLDTEAFF.

The gene calls are TRBV7-8 and TRBJ1-1; possibly TRBD1 for D (5 bases). Trimming took off 1 base at V and 5 bases at J, with 11 bases between the two ends. Germline loops: CDR1 SGHVS, CDR2 FQNEAQ. This CDR3 has 14 amino acids. In DNA form, the CDR3 reads TGTGCCAGCAGCTTAGTGGGGGGGGAAACTGAAGCTTTCTTT. Protein: CASSLVGGETEAFF.

The chain recombines TRBV7-6 with TRBJ2-1, with no clear D. The CDR3 extends over 13 amino acids. Germline V lookup: CDR1 SGHVS, CDR2 FNYEAQ. V lost 1 base, J lost 7 bases, and 8 bases lay in between. The CDR3 DNA sequence: TGTGCCAGCAGCTTAGTGTTGGGGAATGAGCAGTTCTTC. It specifies CASSLVLGNEQFF.

V and J are TRBV5-4 and TRBJ2-7, with a weak D call TRBD1 (6 bases). The germline gives CDR1 SGHNT, CDR2 YYREEE (reference sequence). V was clipped by 3 bases and J by 5 bases, with 15 bases between them. The CDR3 covers 14 residues. CDR3 nucleotides: TGTGCCAGCAGCTCATCCCAGGGGCGGGACGAGCAGTACTTC. Encoded protein: CASSSSQGRDEQYF.

This clone was observed a single time. This chain connects TRBV19 to TRBJ1-2; possible D gene TRBD1, 5 bases. Germline CDR1 and CDR2: LNHDA and SQIVND (reference sequence). Between the trimmed V and J ends, which lost 5 bases and 1 base, there was a span of 14 bases. The CDR3 has 15 amino acids. CDR3 DNA: TGTGCCAGTAGTTCGGGACTGCCTTTTAACTATGGCTACACCTTC. Its protein is CASSSGLPFNYGYTF.